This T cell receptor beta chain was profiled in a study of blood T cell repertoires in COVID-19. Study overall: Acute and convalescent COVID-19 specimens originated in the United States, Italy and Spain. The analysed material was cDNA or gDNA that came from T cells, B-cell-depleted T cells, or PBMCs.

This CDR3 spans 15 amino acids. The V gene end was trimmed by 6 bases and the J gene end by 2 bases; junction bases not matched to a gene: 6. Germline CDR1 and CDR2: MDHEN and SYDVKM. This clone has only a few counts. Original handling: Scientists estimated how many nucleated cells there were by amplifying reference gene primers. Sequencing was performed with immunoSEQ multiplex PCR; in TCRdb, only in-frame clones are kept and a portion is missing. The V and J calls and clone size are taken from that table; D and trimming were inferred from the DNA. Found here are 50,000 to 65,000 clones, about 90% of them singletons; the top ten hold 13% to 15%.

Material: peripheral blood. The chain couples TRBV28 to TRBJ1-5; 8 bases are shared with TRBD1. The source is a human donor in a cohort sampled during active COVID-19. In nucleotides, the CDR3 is TGTGCCAGCAGACCGACAGGGGAGGGCAATCAGCCCCAGCATTTT. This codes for CASRPTGEGNQPQHF. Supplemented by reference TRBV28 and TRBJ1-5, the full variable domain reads DVKVTQSSRYLVKRTGEKVFLECVQDMDHENMFWYRQDPGLGLRLIYFSYDVKMKEKGDIPEGYSVSREKKERFSLILESASTNQTSMYLCASRPTGEGNQPQHFGDGTRLSIL.